This T cell receptor (beta chain) was recorded in a study of identical twins. The J segment lost 4 bases and the V segment lost 3 bases, leaving 13 bases of the junction unmatched. Germline assignment: CDR1 MGHDK and CDR2 SYGVNS. CDR3 length: 17 residues. Study-level results: Beta clonotypes that were abundant in cord blood contained fewer insertions, a pattern absent from memory repertoires. For out-of-frame alpha sequences shared by twins, low generation probability was in excess.

Comments on this clonotype: Its antigen is currently unknown.

A universal primer site was incorporated via template switching, and the cDNA contained unique molecular identifiers. TCRdb re-called the 5' RACE reads through MiXCR, storing one row per CDR3 protein. In the table there are 1.5 million to 2 million distinct CDR3 sequences, more than 30% of which are singletons. The J gene is TRBJ2-7, the V gene TRBV25-1; 9 bases fit TRBD1. The sequence came from a newborn girl in good health. The sequenced sample consisted of cord blood. This chain's CDR3 is CASSDRPEDRGEYEQYF. The CDR3 coding sequence is TGTGCCAGCAGTGACCGTCCTGAGGACAGGGGCGAGTACGAGCAGTACTTC.